A selection of T cell receptor beta chains follows, all from one sample in a study of PD-1 blockade in classical Hodgkin lymphoma. TCRdb's table, derived via immunoSEQ multiplex PCR, lists solely in-frame clones and lacks some. The data contain roughly 50,000 clones, 90% of them seen just once; the ten biggest clones take up about 15%. The sample in question was peripheral blood mononuclear cells (PBMCs), obtained before the fourth cycle of nivolumab. Receptors were obtained from a human donor with classical Hodgkin lymphoma. Both conserved end residues are trimmed from each CDR3. D genes are given only for firm matches.

d_call j_call v_call cdr3_length cdr3_aa
NA TRBJ2-1 TRBV28 8 ASSLYEQF
NA TRBJ2-3 TRBV30 13 AWTGPQRSTDTQY
TRBD2 TRBJ2-2 TRBV5-1 16 ASSTGLAGGPGTGELF
NA TRBJ2-7 TRBV27 12 ASSFQQTPYEQY
NA TRBJ2-5 TRBV15 9 ATSSEQTQY
NA TRBJ2-1 TRBV5-8 12 ASSFPRPGNEQF
NA TRBJ1-2 TRBV18 12 ASSPTADNYGYT
NA TRBJ1-6 TRBV5-1 12 ASSSISGESPLH
NA TRBJ1-1 TRBV9 12 ASSVANPNTEAF
NA TRBJ2-3 TRBV6-5 11 ASWQGSTDTQY
NA TRBJ1-5 TRBV21-1 11 ASPRESNQPQH
NA TRBJ2-2 TRBV30 12 AWRTGLLTGELF
NA TRBJ2-3 TRBV11-2 13 ASSLTLTRADTQY
NA TRBJ2-7 TRBV5-1 12 ASSSATVRDEQY
NA TRBJ2-7 TRBV5-1 12 ASSPGTATYEQY
NA TRBJ2-3 TRBV6-1 11 ASTKPSTDTQY
NA TRBJ2-7 TRBV5-4 16 ASSLRLQYRGTSYEQY
TRBD2 TRBJ2-3 TRBV7-6 12 ASSLGRGGDTQY
TRBD1 TRBJ2-1 TRBV28 15 ASSTLSRTGGFDEQF
TRBD2 TRBJ2-1 TRBV11-3 14 ASSLALTSGPRRQF
NA TRBJ1-5 TRBV10-2 14 ASSHHSLGLYQPQH
NA TRBJ2-3 TRBV23-1 11 ASSQSDTDTQY
TRBD2 TRBJ2-3 TRBV10-2 13 ASSETSGSADTQY
NA TRBJ1-6 TRBV23-1 13 ASSHGQGKNSPLH
NA TRBJ1-3 TRBV28 14 ASSFSRGQGRNTIY
NA TRBJ2-7 TRBV15 10 ATSRGLYEQY
NA TRBJ2-5 TRBV9 12 ASSARNVQETQY
NA TRBJ1-2 TRBV11-3 13 ASSGYPAGGRGYT
NA TRBJ2-3 TRBV21-1 17 ASGLAGGPSRHDTDTQY
NA TRBJ2-7 TRBV19 13 ASSIGRRGTYEQY
TRBD1 TRBJ2-2 TRBV10-2 18 ASKDPGQGAVSFATGELF
TRBD1 TRBJ1-5 TRBV29-1 11 SAMSAGGQPQH
TRBD2 TRBJ2-7 TRBV6-4 12 ASSRLAGTYEQY
NA TRBJ1-1 TRBV25-1 11 ASSELLWTEAF
TRBD1 TRBJ2-3 TRBV2 13 ASSYRGEGADTQY
NA TRBJ1-3 TRBV7-2 14 ASSFAGYYSGNTIY
NA TRBJ2-1 TRBV5-1 12 ASSLVSLVIEQF
TRBD1 TRBJ2-5 TRBV5-1 13 ASSLTGTGEETQY
NA TRBJ2-1 TRBV7-3 11 ASSLDPRNEQF
TRBD1 TRBJ2-2 TRBV10-1 13 ASSSDRGFTGELF
TRBD1 TRBJ1-3 TRBV10-3 12 AISGQGKTNTIY
TRBD2 TRBJ2-5 TRBV7-9 13 ASSLVEAGVGTQY
TRBD2 TRBJ2-2 TRBV6-5 12 ASSYAGVGGELF
NA TRBJ2-5 TRBV5-1 11 ASSLVVQETQY
TRBD2 TRBJ2-1 TRBV7-8 17 ASSLEGFAGAFRLGEQF
NA TRBJ1-2 TRBV28 12 ASSLVLGGYGYT
NA TRBJ2-3 TRBV27 13 ASSPGGPGPRTQY
TRBD2 TRBJ2-7 TRBV30 19 AWSVLWGGAGGGSGRSEQY
NA TRBJ2-7 TRBV5-1 11 ASSLDIYYEQY
TRBD2 TRBJ2-7 TRBV5-6 13 ASSLYQRESYEQY
TRBD1 TRBJ2-7 TRBV6-5 10 ASRDRVHEQY
TRBD2 TRBJ2-1 TRBV30 16 AWRKGGGIELSYNEQF
NA TRBJ2-7 TRBV6-6 10 ASRAPPYEQY
TRBD1 TRBJ1-2 TRBV6-5 12 ASSYVTGNYGYT
NA TRBJ2-2 TRBV18 11 ASSPGPDRELF
TRBD1 TRBJ2-3 TRBV12-5 12 ASGLVLRGDTQY
NA TRBJ1-2 TRBV7-9 12 ASSHYPANYGYT